The next 26 T cell receptor beta chains were all read from a single sample in a study of brain T cells in children with intractable seizures. Only in-frame clones appear in the TCRdb table, and some are missing; sequencing was by immunoSEQ multiplex PCR. The table has 80,000 or so clones, about 90% seen once; the top ten hold around 24%. The material was peripheral blood, obtained at surgery. The receptors shown here come from a girl aged 2 to 9 with Rasmussen encephalitis and intractable seizures.

This clone was recorded a few times. The chain uses TRBV11-3 and TRBJ2-7; weak D call: TRBD2 (6 bases). V lost 3 bases, J lost 3 bases, and 15 bases lay in between. The CDR3 is 15 amino acids. Germline loops: CDR1 SGHNT, CDR2 YENEEA. CDR3 bases: TGTGCCAGCAGCTTGGTTTCGGAGGGAGTCTACGAGCAGTACTTC. Its translation is CASSLVSEGVYEQYF.

This clone was recorded only once. The chain couples TRBV7-9 to TRBJ2-6, with TRBD1 identical over 8 bases. The CDR3 covers 16 residues. Germline V gene data show CDR1 as SEHNR and CDR2 as FQNEAQ (reference sequence). The junction had 9 bases not matched to a gene; V was cut back by 9 bases and J by 2 bases. This CDR3 reads CASQGAMFPGANVLTF. The CDR3 region has the DNA TGTGCCAGTCAGGGGGCGATGTTTCCTGGGGCCAACGTCCTGACTTTC.

The rearrangement joins TRBV6-2 or TRBV6-3 to TRBJ2-5, with D perhaps assigned TRBD1 or TRBD2 (7 bases each). CDR1 and CDR2 from the germline V gene are MNHEY and SVGEGT. The CDR3 length is 15 residues. V was cut by 6 bases and J by 2 bases, with 16 bases left in between. CDR3 region: CASSLNRGGQETQYF. DNA for the CDR3: TGTGCCAGCAGCTTAAACAGGGGAGGGCAAGAGACCCAGTACTTC.

The chain joins TRBV2 to TRBJ2-5; 11 bases match TRBD2. The length of the CDR3 is 14 residues. CDR1 and CDR2 from the germline V gene are SNHLY and FYNNEI. V trimming: 7 bases; J trimming: 5 bases; junction bases outside the gene matches: 6. The DNA of the CDR3 is TGTGCCAGCATGCAGGCTAGCGGGAGGGAGACCCAGTACTTC. This translates into CASMQASGRETQYF. Supplemented by reference TRBV2 and TRBJ2-5, the full variable domain reads EPEVTQTPSHQVTQMGQEVILRCVPISNHLYFYWYRQILGQKVEFLVSFYNNEISEKSEIFDDQFSVERPDGSNFTLKIRSTKLEDSAMYFCASMQASGRETQYFGPGTRLLVL.

This clone was picked up one time. The chain carries TRBV14 and TRBJ2-3; no clear D. V gave up 4 bases and J gave up 3 bases, with 8 bases separating them. The germline CDR1 and CDR2 sequences are SGHDN and FVKESK. The CDR3 is 13 residues long. This CDR3 reads CASSRLLTDTQYF. The DNA of the CDR3 is TGTGCCAGCAGCCGTCTCTTGACAGATACGCAGTATTTT.

The chain has TRBV12-3 or TRBV12-4 and TRBJ1-5; no clear D. The V and J ends lost 3 bases and 5 bases respectively, with 8 bases between them. The CDR3 contains 13 residues. The CDR3 spells CASSFSQDQPQHF. The DNA of the CDR3 is TGTGCCAGCAGTTTTTCGCAGGATCAGCCCCAGCATTTT.

The CDR3 region has the DNA TGTGCCAGCAGTTTATCGCGGGCCCAAACCGGGGAGCTGTTTTTT. It specifies CASSLSRAQTGELFF. The rearrangement links TRBV27 to TRBJ2-2, with D maybe TRBD2 (5 bases). The V end was cut by 0 bases, the J end by 5 bases, with 10 bases between. This CDR3 is 15 amino acids long. The germline CDR1 and CDR2 sequences are MNHEY and SMNVEV (reference sequence).

This chain connects TRBV6-4 to TRBJ2-1, with D possibly being TRBD1 (6 bases). Trimming cost V 0 bases and J 10 bases, with 16 bases left between them. Germline CDR1 reads MRHNA; CDR2 reads SNTAGT. This CDR3 spans 15 amino acids. Here the CDR3 DNA reads TGTGCCAGCAGTGACTCGACAGACAGGCCTTGGGAGCAGTTCTTC. This translates into CASSDSTDRPWEQFF.

The chain is built from TRBV20-1 and TRBJ1-1; possibly TRBD1 for D (5 bases). Germline CDR1 is DFQATT and CDR2 is SNEGSKA (reference sequence). The CDR3 runs 13 residues. The V and J ends lost 3 bases and 6 bases respectively, with 14 bases between them. CDR3 protein: CSASIARGAEAFF. DNA for the CDR3: TGCAGTGCTAGTATAGCCCGAGGGGCTGAAGCTTTCTTT.

The V call is TRBV25-1, the J call TRBJ2-2, with D perhaps matching TRBD1 (6 bases). Trimming removed 0 bases from V and 5 bases from J, with 16 bases in between. From germline, CDR1 is MGHDK and CDR2 SYGVNS. The CDR3 runs to 17 residues. In DNA, the CDR3 is TGTGCCAGCAGTGAATATACGGCAGGGGTTAGGACCGGGGAGCTGTTTTTT. Residues: CASSEYTAGVRTGELFF.

The CDR3 DNA is TGTGCCAGCAGTTCGGACAGGGGGCTCCCAAACTACTTCCAGCAGTACTTC. Residues: CASSSDRGLPNYFQQYF. The chain joins TRBV2 to TRBJ2-7; the match to TRBD1 covers 11 bases. V shed 5 bases and J 8 bases; nucleotides not matched to a gene: 17. CDR3 length equals 17 residues. Germline V gene data show CDR1 as SNHLY and CDR2 as FYNNEI.

The rearrangement joins TRBV7-2 to TRBJ2-5; 12 bases fit TRBD2. Germline lookup yields CDR1 SGHTA and CDR2 FQGNSA. V dropped 1 base and J dropped 4; count of bases not matched to a gene: 1. The CDR3 consists of 15 residues. This CDR3 is CASSLGGLAGETQYF. The CDR3 coding sequence is TGTGCCAGCAGCTTAGGGGGACTAGCGGGAGAGACCCAGTACTTC.

V usage is TRBV4-1 and J usage is TRBJ2-7; 12 positions match TRBD2. Trimming took 3 bases from V and 0 from J; bases not matched to a gene: 0. Germline CDR1 is MGHRA and CDR2 is YSYEKL. This CDR3 is built from 15 residues. The CDR3 loop reads CASSQGLAGSYEQYF. CDR3 nucleotides: TGCGCCAGCAGCCAGGGACTAGCGGGCTCCTACGAGCAGTACTTC.

The chain recombines TRBV6-5 with TRBJ2-2, with D unclear. V dropped 6 bases and J dropped 4 bases, with 6 bases sitting between them. The germline CDR1 and CDR2 sequences are MNHEY and SVGAGI. The CDR3 has 12 amino acids. The CDR3 sequence: CASSGGTGELFF. The DNA of the CDR3 is TGTGCCAGCAGCGGTGGCACCGGGGAGCTGTTTTTT.

The V and J genes are TRBV5-6 and TRBJ2-7, with a weak D call TRBD2 (6 bases). CDR1 is SGHDT, CDR2 YYEEEE, per germline. Trimming removed 1 base at V and 6 bases at J, with 17 bases between. This CDR3 comprises 15 residues. Here the CDR3 reads CASSLPPGVVREQYF. In DNA, the CDR3 is TGTGCCAGCAGCTTGCCCCCGGGAGTTGTTCGCGAGCAGTACTTC.

The chain is built from TRBV7-6 and TRBJ2-3, with 8 positions matching TRBD1. V trimming: 6 bases; J trimming: 4 bases; junction bases outside the gene matches: 15. Per the germline V gene, CDR1 is SGHVS and CDR2 is FNYEAQ. The CDR3 length is 17 residues. The CDR3 sequence is CASSLLSTGAWADTQYF. CDR3 nucleotides: TGTGCCAGCAGTCTCTTATCGACAGGGGCGTGGGCAGATACGCAGTATTTT.

The chain has TRBV6-1 and TRBJ1-2; D unresolved. Germline CDR1 is MNHNS and CDR2 is SASEGT. V lost 1 base to trimming and J lost 3 bases, with 9 bases between them. CDR3 size: 14 residues. The CDR3 here is CASSEEPRDYGYTF. The CDR3, as DNA: TGTGCCAGCAGTGAAGAGCCCCGGGACTATGGCTACACCTTC.

The V gene is TRBV6-6, the J gene TRBJ1-1; D is unresolved. The length of the CDR3 is 12 residues. CDR1 MNHNY and CDR2 SVGAGI come from the germline V gene (reference sequence). Trimming left V 0 bases short and J 3 bases short, with 2 bases between. CDR3: CASSYSDTEAFF. The CDR3 coding sequence is TGTGCCAGCAGTTACTCGGACACTGAAGCTTTCTTT.

V and J are TRBV10-3 and TRBJ1-4, with D hard to call. Trimming stripped 3 bases from V and 5 bases from J, with 22 bases between. The germline gives CDR1 ENHRY, CDR2 SYGVKD. This CDR3 is 18 amino acids long. The CDR3 reads CAISEYGPGQKWNEKLFF. The CDR3 nucleotides are TGTGCCATCAGTGAATACGGGCCCGGCCAGAAATGGAATGAAAAACTGTTTTTT.

This sequence joins TRBV5-1 and TRBJ1-2; D is uncertain. Per germline, CDR1 SGHRS and CDR2 YFSETQ. V lost 5 bases and J 4 bases, leaving 12 bases between the germline ends. The CDR3 runs to 13 residues. DNA for the CDR3: TGCGCCAGCAGTTCAGGACCCAGCTATGGCTACACCTTC. Residues: CASSSGPSYGYTF. The full variable domain, its missing parts supplied by reference TRBV5-1 and TRBJ1-2, is KAGVTQTPRYLIKTRGQQVTLSCSPISGHRSVSWYQQTPGQGLQFLFEYFSETQRNKGNFPGRFSGRQFSNSRSEMNVSTLELGDSALYLCASSSGPSYGYTFGSGTRLTVV.

The gene calls are TRBV30 and TRBJ2-2; D is ambiguous. This CDR3 comprises 13 residues. Per the germline V gene, CDR1 is GTSNPN and CDR2 is SVGIG (reference sequence). Trimming pared 0 bases from V and 7 bases from J, leaving 9 bases between. Here the CDR3 reads CAWSVRTYGELFF. In DNA, the CDR3 is TGTGCCTGGAGTGTAAGGACCTACGGGGAGCTGTTTTTT.

As concerns this clone: Compared with germline, one end of the junction differs, possibly owing to a read error. This chain connects TRBV5-5 to TRBJ1-4, with D possibly matching TRBD1 (5 bases). The CDR3 has 11 amino acids. Germline V gives CDR1 SGHKS, CDR2 YYEKEE (reference sequence). CDR3: CASSSEGISEF. CDR3 coding DNA: TGTGCCAGCAGCTCTGAGGGGATCTCAGAGTTT.

The chain carries TRBV21-1 and TRBJ1-2. TRBV21-1 is a recognized pseudogene. This CDR3 is built from 16 residues. In DNA form, the CDR3 reads TGTGCCAGCAGCAAAGGGTCCTTGGGTGTCAACTATGGCTACACCTTC. It is translated as CASSKGSLGVNYGYTF.

The V call is TRBV10-3, the J call TRBJ1-1; no firm D call. V was pared by 3 bases and J by 9 bases, with 14 bases between. Germline V gene sequence: CDR1 ENHRY, CDR2 SYGVKD. The CDR3 sequence is 13 residues long. The CDR3 sequence: CAISESSQLKAFF. CDR3 DNA: TGTGCCATCAGTGAATCCTCTCAGTTGAAAGCTTTCTTT.

The CDR3 DNA reads TGTGCCAGCAGCGGACCCGGGACGAGGACCGAAGAGACCCAGTACTTC. It translates to CASSGPGTRTEETQYF. This sequence joins TRBV9 and TRBJ2-5; D tentatively fits TRBD1 or TRBD2 (5 bases each). Germline CDR1 is SGDLS and CDR2 is YYNGEE. The CDR3 contains 16 residues. Between the trimmed V and J ends, which lost 3 bases and 3 bases, there was a span of 18 bases.

The chain links TRBV19 to TRBJ2-3; D is ambiguous. CDR3 length: 14 residues. Trimming stripped 5 bases from V and 0 bases from J, with 9 bases between. CDR1 is LNHDA and CDR2 is SQIVND in the germline V gene (reference sequence). The CDR3 protein is CASSSGESTDTQYF. CDR3 DNA: TGTGCCAGTAGTTCAGGAGAGAGCACAGATACGCAGTATTTT.